These 16 T cell receptor beta chains came from one sample sequenced in a study of shared clonotypes between healthy human individuals. Using immunoSEQ multiplex PCR, the repertoire was profiled, and TCRdb retains in-frame clones only, with some absent. The data contain hundreds of thousands of clones, approximately 79% of them seen just once; the ten biggest clones take up less than 2%. The sequencing sample was made of memory CD4+ T cells sorted from blood. As for subset: CD45RA-negative fraction. The receptor source for this set is a woman in her thirties in good health.

This sequence joins TRBV10-3 and TRBJ2-6, with D possibly TRBD1 on 6 matching bases. The CDR3 sequence is 14 residues long. Germline V gene data show CDR1 as ENHRY and CDR2 as SYGVKD. Trimming left V 4 bases short and J 4 bases short, with 8 bases between. The DNA of the CDR3 is TGTGCCATCAGTGCAGGGGCCGGGGCCAACGTCCTGACTTTC. Residues: CAISAGAGANVLTF.

The table lists this clone with many counts. The J gene is TRBJ1-4, the V gene TRBV7-9; D gene ambiguous. V lost 6 bases and J 3 bases, leaving 14 bases between the germline ends. CDR1 SEHNR and CDR2 FQNEAQ come from the germline V gene (reference sequence). The CDR3 spans 15 residues. CDR3 nucleotides: TGTGCCAGCAGTGGGTTTGACGGAGCTAATGAAAAACTGTTTTTT. This encodes CASSGFDGANEKLFF.

The chain employs TRBV6-5 and TRBJ2-7; 7 positions match TRBD2. The V segment lost 2 bases and the J segment 5 bases; nucleotides outside the gene matches: 12. Germline CDR1 MNHEY, CDR2 SVGAGI. The CDR3 is made up of 16 amino acids. As DNA, the CDR3 is TGTGCCAGCAGTTACGGGCAGTCGGGAGGCGCGAACGAGCAGTACTTC. Amino acid sequence: CASSYGQSGGANEQYF.

On this clone: Other DNA variants within this sample encode the same CDR3. V and J are TRBV18 and TRBJ2-1; D gene uncertain. In germline, CDR1 is KGHSH, CDR2 LQKENI. CDR3 size: 11 residues. V was trimmed by 2 bases and J by 7 bases, leaving 3 bases between them. The CDR3 nucleotides are TGTGCCAGCTCACCAGGGAATGAGCAGTTCTTC. Its translation is CASSPGNEQFF.

The sample holds many counts of this clone. The gene calls are TRBV11-1 and TRBJ2-2; 9 bases align to TRBD1. This CDR3 region has 14 residues. Trimming took 6 bases from V and 4 from J; bases not matched to a gene: 3. CDR1 is SGHAT and CDR2 is FQDESV in the germline V gene (reference sequence). The CDR3 is CASRRTGVTGELFF. The DNA of the CDR3 is TGTGCCAGCAGGCGGACAGGGGTCACCGGGGAGCTGTTTTTT.

The J gene is TRBJ1-1, the V gene TRBV18, with 9 bases matching TRBD1. V lost 3 bases to trimming and J lost 1 base; unmatched junction nucleotides: 15. This CDR3 has 19 amino acids. Looked up from germline, CDR1 is KGHSH and CDR2 is LQKENI. In DNA form, the CDR3 reads TGTGCCAGCTCACCGCCGGACAGGGGAGTGCTGAATTCGAACACTGAAGCTTTCTTT. Translated: CASSPPDRGVLNSNTEAFF.

V usage is TRBV6-5 and J usage is TRBJ1-2; D is ambiguous. Germline CDR1 reads MNHEY; CDR2 reads SVGAGI. The CDR3 is 13 amino acids. V was clipped by 7 bases and J by 1 base, with 10 bases between them. CDR3 coding DNA: TGTGCCAGCAAGATGGAAAGTAACTATGGCTACACCTTC. It yields the protein CASKMESNYGYTF.

V is TRBV2 and J is TRBJ2-1; 9 bases match TRBD2. Germline assignment: CDR1 SNHLY and CDR2 FYNNEI. There are 15 residues in the CDR3. The ends lost 5 bases at V and 6 bases at J; junction bases unmatched: 8. For the CDR3, the DNA is TGTGCCAGCAGTCCTAGCGGGAATATTCGCAATGAGCAGTTCTTC. Its protein product is CASSPSGNIRNEQFF.

The rearrangement uses TRBV29-1 and TRBJ1-1; 7 bases agree with TRBD1. CDR3 size: 12 residues. The V gene's germline CDR1 is SQVTM and CDR2 ANQGSEA. Trimming cost V 7 bases and J 1 base; bases outside gene matches: 3. CDR3 in amino acids: CSDRQGNTEAFF. CDR3 nucleotides: TGCAGCGACCGACAGGGGAACACTGAAGCTTTCTTT.

This rearrangement joins TRBV2 to TRBJ1-3, with TRBD1 as a possible D gene (6 bases). The germline gives CDR1 SNHLY, CDR2 FYNNEI. Trimming stripped 6 bases from V and 4 bases from J, with 10 bases between. The CDR3 consists of 13 residues. As DNA, the CDR3 is TGTGCCAGCAGAGGAGACAGGGGAAACACCATATATTTT. It codes for CASRGDRGNTIYF.

This clone was recorded only once. V usage is TRBV6-1 and J usage is TRBJ1-5; tentative D call: TRBD1 (5 bases). CDR3 size: 15 residues. V was cut by 4 bases and J by 5 bases, with 15 bases left in between. The germline CDR1 and CDR2 sequences are MNHNS and SASEGT. CDR3 region: CASSVGGSGYQPQHF. DNA for the CDR3: TGTGCCAGCAGTGTCGGGGGGTCCGGGTATCAGCCCCAGCATTTT.

The chain joins TRBV28 to TRBJ1-4, with D hard to call. The ends were cut back, 2 bases at V and 7 bases at J, with 11 bases in the middle. Looked up from germline, CDR1 is MDHEN and CDR2 is SYDVKM. The CDR3 covers 14 residues. CDR3 amino acids: CASSLRALSEKLFF. In DNA form, the CDR3 reads TGTGCCAGCAGTTTACGGGCGCTAAGTGAAAAACTGTTTTTT.

V and J are TRBV19 and TRBJ1-5; 7 nucleotides line up with TRBD1. Germline values: CDR1 LNHDA, CDR2 SQIVND (reference sequence). The CDR3 extends over 14 amino acids. V gave up 7 bases and J gave up 0 bases; unmatched junction bases: 3. CDR3 bases: TGTGCCAGTAAACAGGGGAATAGCAATCAGCCCCAGCATTTT. Its protein product is CASKQGNSNQPQHF.

This clone was observed a few times. The gene calls are TRBV2 and TRBJ2-7; D is possibly TRBD2 (5 bases). The CDR3 length is 14 residues. Germline CDR1 is SNHLY and CDR2 is FYNNEI. Trimming cost V 5 bases and J 1 base, with 12 bases left between them. CDR3 DNA sequence: TGTGCCAGCAGTCCTGCGGGTTTTTCCTACGAGCAGTACTTC. Translation gives CASSPAGFSYEQYF.

The genes are TRBV11-2 and TRBJ2-7, with 8 bases fitting TRBD2. Germline-derived CDR1 and CDR2 are SGHAT and FQNNGV. The ends lost 4 bases at V and 7 bases at J; junction bases unmatched: 6. CDR3 length equals 13 residues. As DNA, the CDR3 is TGTGCCAGCAGCTCCCGTAGCGGGAATGAGCAGTACTTC. Its protein product is CASSSRSGNEQYF.

This chain connects TRBV5-4 to TRBJ1-2; D is unclear. Trimming removed 7 bases at V and 8 bases at J, with 18 bases between. Germline CDR1 is SGHNT and CDR2 is YYREEE (reference sequence). This CDR3 contains 13 residues. Here the CDR3 DNA reads TGTGCCAGCGGTATCAGCGCGGGGAAGGGCTACACCTTC. Encoded protein: CASGISAGKGYTF.